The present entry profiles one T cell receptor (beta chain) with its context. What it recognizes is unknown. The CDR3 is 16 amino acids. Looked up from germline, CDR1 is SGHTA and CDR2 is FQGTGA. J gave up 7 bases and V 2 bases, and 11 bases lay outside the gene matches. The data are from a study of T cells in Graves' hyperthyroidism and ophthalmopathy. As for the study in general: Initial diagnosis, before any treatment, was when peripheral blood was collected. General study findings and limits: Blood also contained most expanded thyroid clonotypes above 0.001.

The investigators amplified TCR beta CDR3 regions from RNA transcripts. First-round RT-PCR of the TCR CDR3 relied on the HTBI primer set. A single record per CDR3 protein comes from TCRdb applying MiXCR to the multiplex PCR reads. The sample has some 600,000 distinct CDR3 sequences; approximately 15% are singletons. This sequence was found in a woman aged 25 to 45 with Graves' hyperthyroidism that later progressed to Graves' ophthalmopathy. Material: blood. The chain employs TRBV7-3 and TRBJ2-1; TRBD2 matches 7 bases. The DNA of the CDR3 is TGTGCCAGCAGCTTACTTACGGGAGGCGAGTCAAATGAGCAGTTCTTC. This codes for CASSLLTGGESNEQFF.